Listed here is a single T cell receptor beta chain. Germline CDR1 is SQVTM and CDR2 is ANQGSEA. J lost 5 bases, V lost 5 bases, and 2 bases had no gene match. CDR3 size: 12 residues. The data are from a study of blood T cell repertoires in COVID-19. Across the study: Material from acute and convalescent COVID-19 was sourced from the United States, Italy and Spain. PBMCs, B-cell-depleted T cells, or T cells were the source of the cDNA or gDNA that made up the material.

Original handling: It was from reference gene primer amplification that nucleated cell counts were estimated. Assay: immunoSEQ multiplex PCR; the TCRdb copy retains only in-frame clones and omits some. D and trimming come from the DNA, and the V and J calls and clone size come from that table. The table lists some 37,000 clones, 81% of them singletons. This chain links TRBV29-1 with TRBJ2-1, with 8 nucleotides matching TRBD1. The TCR was taken from a man of 80 years or more with active or convalescent COVID-19. What was sequenced was peripheral blood. The CDR3 DNA reads TGCAGCGTTCGACAGGGGAACAATGAGCAGTTCTTC. Encoded protein: CSVRQGNNEQFF.